This TCR beta chain is from a study of shared clonotypes between healthy human individuals. Sequencing used immunoSEQ multiplex PCR; TCRdb keeps in-frame clones, though not all of them. In the table there are 1,100,000 or so clones, approximately 78% of which are singletons. CDR1 and CDR2 from the germline V gene are SGHNT and YYREEE (reference sequence). The CDR3 covers 17 residues. V was cut by 7 bases and J by 4 bases, with 23 bases left in between. The chain is built from TRBV5-4 and TRBJ2-2, with D perhaps TRBD1 or TRBD2 (5 bases each). The sequenced sample was memory CD4+ T cells from PBMCs. Documented subset: CD45RA-negative fraction. The TCR was taken from a man aged 18 to 30 in good health. Some clones in this sample may be carry-over from other donors' samples. The CDR3 here is CASYPGGGEMGTGELFF. For the CDR3, the DNA is TGTGCCAGCTACCCTGGTGGGGGAGAAATGGGCACCGGGGAGCTGTTTTTT.